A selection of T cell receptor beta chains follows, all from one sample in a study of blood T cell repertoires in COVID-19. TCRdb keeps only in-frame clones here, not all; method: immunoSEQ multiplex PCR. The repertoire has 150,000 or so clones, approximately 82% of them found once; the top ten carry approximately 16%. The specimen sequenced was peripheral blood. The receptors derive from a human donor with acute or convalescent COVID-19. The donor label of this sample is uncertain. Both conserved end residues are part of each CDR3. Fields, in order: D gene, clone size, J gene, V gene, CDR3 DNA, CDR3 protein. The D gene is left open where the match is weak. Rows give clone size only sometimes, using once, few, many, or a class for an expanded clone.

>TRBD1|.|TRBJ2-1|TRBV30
TGTGCCTGGAGTGTACTGGTGACAGGGTACGACAATGAGCAGTTCTTC
CAWSVLVTGYDNEQFF
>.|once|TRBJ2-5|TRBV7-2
TGTGCCAGCAGCTTAGCGGGCGAGGGTTGGGAGACCCAGTACTTC
CASSLAGEGWETQYF
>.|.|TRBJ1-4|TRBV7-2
TGTGCCAGCAGCTCGCCGGGAGAAAAACTGTTTTTT
CASSSPGEKLFF
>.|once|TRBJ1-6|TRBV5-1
TGCGCCAGCAGCTGGGACATGAGCTCCTATAATTCACCCCTCCACTTT
CASSWDMSSYNSPLHF
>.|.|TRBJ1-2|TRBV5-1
TGCGCCAGCAGCTTGGGGTGGGCTGGTAAGGACTATGGCTACACCTTC
CASSLGWAGKDYGYTF
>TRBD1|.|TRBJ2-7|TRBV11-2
TGTGCCAGCACCGGGACAGGCGTCACCTACGAGCAGTACTTC
CASTGTGVTYEQYF
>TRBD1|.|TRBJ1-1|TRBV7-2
TGTGCCAGCAGCTTAGTAGGGACAGGGGCGAAAAGTGAAGCTTTCTTT
CASSLVGTGAKSEAFF
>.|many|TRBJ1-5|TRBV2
TGTGCCAGCAAGACAGGCGGAATCAGCCTCCAGCATTTT
CASKTGGISLQHF
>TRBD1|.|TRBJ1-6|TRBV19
TGTGCCAGCAGGAGGGACAGGGCCTCTCCTGGTTCACCCCTCCACTTT
CASRRDRASPGSPLHF
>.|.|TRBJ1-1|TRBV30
TGTGCCTGGAGTACGCAGTTGAACACTGAAGCTTTCTTT
CAWSTQLNTEAFF
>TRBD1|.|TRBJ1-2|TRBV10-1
TGCGCCAGCAGTTCACAGGGGGCTAGTGGCTACACCTTC
CASSSQGASGYTF
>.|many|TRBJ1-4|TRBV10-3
TGTGCCATCAGTGAGGGGTTCGGGAATGAAAAACTGTTTTTT
CAISEGFGNEKLFF
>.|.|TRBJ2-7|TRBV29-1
TGCAGCGCCTCCTGGGCAAGGGGCGAGCAGTACTTC
CSASWARGEQYF
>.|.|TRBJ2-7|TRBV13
TGTGCCAGCAGCTACACTACCAACAGGAGCTCCTACGAGCAGTACTTC
CASSYTTNRSSYEQYF
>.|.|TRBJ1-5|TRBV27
TGTGCCAGCAGTCCGAGGCGGGGGGGAGGGCAGCCCCAGCATTTT
CASSPRRGGGQPQHF
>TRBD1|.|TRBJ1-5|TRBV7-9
TGTGCCAGCAGCCCCCCCGGGACAGCTCGAAATCAGCCCCAGCATTTT
CASSPPGTARNQPQHF
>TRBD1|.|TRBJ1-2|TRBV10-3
TGTGCCATCAGTGGCAGTCGGGACAGGGGGCTAGATGGCTACACCTTC
CAISGSRDRGLDGYTF
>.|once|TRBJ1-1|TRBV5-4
TGTGCCAGCAGCTTGGCCCCCAGCGCCATAATGAACACTGAAGCTTTCTTT
CASSLAPSAIMNTEAFF
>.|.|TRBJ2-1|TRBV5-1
TGCGCCAGCAGCCCGAGACTAGGAAATGAGCAGTTCTTC
CASSPRLGNEQFF
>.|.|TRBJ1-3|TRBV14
TGTGCCAGCAGCCATTGGGCCGGACAGATCTCTGGAAACACCATATATTTT
CASSHWAGQISGNTIYF
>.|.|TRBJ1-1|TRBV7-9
TGTGCCAGCAGCTTAAACAGCCAGGCAAACACTGAAGCTTTCTTT
CASSLNSQANTEAFF
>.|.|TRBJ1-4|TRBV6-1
TGTGCCAGCAGTGGACACAGCAGGCCCGCAACTAATGAAAAACTGTTTTTT
CASSGHSRPATNEKLFF
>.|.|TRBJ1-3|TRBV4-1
TGCGCCAGCAGCCAAGATAGACAGGCCCCCGCTTTCTCTGGAAACACCATATATTTT
CASSQDRQAPAFSGNTIYF
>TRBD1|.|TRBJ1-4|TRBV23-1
TGCGCCAGCAACGACAGGGGTAATGAAAAACTGTTTTTT
CASNDRGNEKLFF
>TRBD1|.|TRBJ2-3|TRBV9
TGTGCCAGCAGCGGACCGGGACAGCTCACAGATACGCAGTATTTT
CASSGPGQLTDTQYF
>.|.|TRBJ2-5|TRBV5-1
TGCGCCAGCAGCTTGACCGGGGGAGAGACCCAGTACTTC
CASSLTGGETQYF
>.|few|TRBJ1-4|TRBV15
TGTGCCACCAGCAGTCAGACAGGATGGGGAGAAAAACTGTTTTTT
CATSSQTGWGEKLFF